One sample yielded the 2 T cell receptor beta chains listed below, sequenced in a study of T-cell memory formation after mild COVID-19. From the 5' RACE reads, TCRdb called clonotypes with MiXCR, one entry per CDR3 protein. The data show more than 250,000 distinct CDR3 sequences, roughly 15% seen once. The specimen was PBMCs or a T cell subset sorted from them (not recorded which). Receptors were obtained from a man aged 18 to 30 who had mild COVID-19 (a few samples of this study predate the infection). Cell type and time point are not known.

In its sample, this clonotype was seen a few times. Here the CDR3 reads CASTAGTNKYF. The CDR3 nucleotides are TGTGCCAGCACGGCCGGGACTAATAAGTATTTT. The chain joins TRBV7-9 to TRBJ2-3; 7 nucleotides agree with TRBD2. Germline V CDR1 and CDR2: SEHNR, FQNEAQ (reference sequence). Trimming cost V 7 bases and J 13 bases; bases outside gene matches: 8. This CDR3 comprises 11 residues.

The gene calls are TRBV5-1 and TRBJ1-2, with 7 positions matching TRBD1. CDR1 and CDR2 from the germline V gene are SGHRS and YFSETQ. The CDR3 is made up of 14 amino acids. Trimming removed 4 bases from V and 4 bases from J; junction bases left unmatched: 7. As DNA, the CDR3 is TGCGCCAGCAGCGTGGATCAGGGGGGCTATGGCTACACCTTC. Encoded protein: CASSVDQGGYGYTF.